What follows are 26 T cell receptor beta chains derived from one specimen sequenced in a study of blood T cell repertoires in COVID-19. TCRdb's table, derived via immunoSEQ multiplex PCR, lists solely in-frame clones and lacks some. The sample lists about 170,000 clones; 88% were seen once. Sequenced input: peripheral blood. Receptors originate from a man aged 50-59 years who had recovered from COVID-19.

The chain recombines TRBV27 with TRBJ2-1; unclear D gene. Per the germline V gene, CDR1 is MNHEY and CDR2 is SMNVEV (reference sequence). CDR3 length: 16 amino acids. The V end lost 2 bases, the J end lost 0 bases, and 11 bases lay between the germline ends. The CDR3 coding sequence is TGTGCCAGCAGTTTACAGCGATCAAGCTCCTACAATGAGCAGTTCTTC. Its translation: CASSLQRSSSYNEQFF.

The table lists this clone with a count of one. The genes are TRBV7-2 and TRBJ2-1, with 7 bases identical to TRBD2. CDR1 is SGHTA and CDR2 is FQGNSA in the germline V gene. The CDR3 loop spans 16 amino acids. Trimming at V came to 2 bases and at J to 9 bases, leaving 13 bases not matched to a gene. This chain's CDR3 is CASSLTGGGIKGEQFF. CDR3 in DNA: TGTGCCAGCAGCTTAACCGGCGGGGGTATTAAGGGTGAGCAGTTCTTC. The whole variable domain, filled in from reference TRBV7-2 and TRBJ2-1, reads GAGVSQSPSNKVTEKGKDVELRCDPISGHTALYWYRQSLGQGLEFLIYFQGNSAPDKSGLPSDRFSAERTGGSVSTLTIQRTQQEDSAVYLCASSLTGGGIKGEQFFGPGTRLTVL.

J is TRBJ1-6 and V is TRBV27, with D perhaps matching TRBD1 (5 bases). The CDR3 length is 15 residues. Germline-derived CDR1 and CDR2 are MNHEY and SMNVEV (reference sequence). V lost 5 bases, J lost 10 bases, and 18 bases lay in between. In nucleotides, the CDR3 is TGTGCCAGCAGTCCCTCGGGACTCCCGGGGTCACCCCTCCACTTT. It specifies CASSPSGLPGSPLHF.

This sequence joins TRBV15 and TRBJ2-3, with 7 bases matching TRBD1. Germline V lookup: CDR1 LNHNV, CDR2 YYDKDF (reference sequence). The CDR3 is 16 residues long. The J segment lost 0 bases and the V segment lost 1 base, leaving 4 bases of the junction unmatched. CDR3 sequence: CATSRGDRISTDTQYF. The CDR3 nucleotides are TGTGCCACCAGCAGAGGGGACAGAATTAGCACAGATACGCAGTATTTT.

The rearrangement uses TRBV5-6 and TRBJ1-4, with 8 bases that match TRBD1. The junction had 10 bases not matched to a gene; V was cut back by 4 bases and J by 8 bases. This CDR3 has 15 amino acids. CDR1 SGHDT and CDR2 YYEEEE come from the germline V gene. The CDR3 here is CASSHPDRVGEKLFF. The CDR3 coding sequence is TGTGCCAGCAGCCACCCGGACAGGGTAGGAGAAAAACTGTTTTTT.

The V gene is TRBV7-3, the J gene TRBJ2-1; 10 nucleotides line up with TRBD2. CDR1 SGHTA and CDR2 FQGTGA come from the germline V gene. This CDR3 contains 15 residues. The V and J ends lost 6 bases and 7 bases, in that order; junction bases with no gene match: 9. DNA for the CDR3: TGTGCCAGCAGTCCTAGCGGGGGTGCTCCGAATGAGCAGTTCTTC. Protein: CASSPSGGAPNEQFF.

The chain combines TRBV6-2 or TRBV6-3 with TRBJ1-2; D unclear. The CDR3 is 13 amino acids. Trimming cost V 2 bases and J 4 bases, with 8 bases left between them. Germline values: CDR1 MNHEY, CDR2 SVGEGT. The CDR3 loop is CASSYNSLYGYTF. The CDR3 DNA follows: TGTGCCAGCAGTTACAATAGCCTCTATGGCTACACCTTC.

This clone was observed a handful of times. V is TRBV7-6 and J is TRBJ1-5; 7 nucleotides match TRBD1. The CDR3 consists of 15 residues. V lost 3 bases, J lost 7 bases, and 9 bases stayed unmatched. CDR1 and CDR2 from the germline V gene are SGHVS and FNYEAQ. The CDR3 reads CASSLDEGAGQPQHF. The DNA for the CDR3 is TGTGCCAGCAGCTTGGATGAGGGGGCAGGGCAGCCCCAGCATTTT.

The chain is built from TRBV19 and TRBJ1-2, with D perhaps TRBD1 (6 bases). The germline V and J ends were trimmed by 0 bases and 2 bases, with 13 bases remaining between them. Germline V gene sequence: CDR1 LNHDA, CDR2 SQIVND (reference sequence). The CDR3 covers 16 residues. This CDR3 reads CASSIDHTGTNYGYTF. The DNA for the CDR3 is TGTGCCAGTAGTATAGATCATACAGGGACAAACTATGGCTACACCTTC. The variable domain in full, with the rest retrieved from reference TRBV19 and TRBJ1-2, is DGGITQSPKYLFRKEGQNVTLSCEQNLNHDAMYWYRQDPGQGLRLIYYSQIVNDFQKGDIAEGYSVSREKKESFPLTVTSAQKNPTAFYLCASSIDHTGTNYGYTFGSGTRLTVV.

The chain carries TRBV19 and TRBJ2-6, with 11 bases identical to TRBD2. V shed 2 bases, J shed 3 bases, and the junction held 3 bases outside the gene matches. CDR1 is LNHDA, CDR2 SQIVND, per germline (reference sequence). There are 17 residues in the CDR3. Here the CDR3 DNA reads TGTGCCAGTAGTATAACGCTAGCGGGAGGTGGGGCCAACGTCCTGACTTTC. Its translation is CASSITLAGGGANVLTF.

This sequence joins TRBV5-1 and TRBJ1-4; 7 nucleotides align to TRBD1. CDR3 length: 17 residues. The trim removed 0 bases at V and 3 bases at J, leaving 8 bases unmatched. Per germline, CDR1 SGHRS and CDR2 YFSETQ. DNA for the CDR3: TGCGCCAGCAGCTTGGGGGACAGCCCTCTTGCTAATGAAAAACTGTTTTTT. Its translation is CASSLGDSPLANEKLFF. The full variable domain, its missing parts supplied by reference TRBV5-1 and TRBJ1-4, is KAGVTQTPRYLIKTRGQQVTLSCSPISGHRSVSWYQQTPGQGLQFLFEYFSETQRNKGNFPGRFSGRQFSNSRSEMNVSTLELGDSALYLCASSLGDSPLANEKLFFGSGTQLSVL.

The gene calls are TRBV7-2 and TRBJ2-1, with D maybe TRBD2 (6 bases). This CDR3 region has 13 residues. In germline, CDR1 is SGHTA, CDR2 FQGNSA. Deletions cut 3 bases from V and 12 bases from J, with 15 bases between. The CDR3 DNA reads TGTGCCAGCAGCTTTAGCGGAGCCCCCGGGCAGTTCTTC. Its protein product is CASSFSGAPGQFF.

The CDR3, as DNA: TGTGCCAGCAGCGGCGGGACTAGCGATTACAATGAGCAGTTCTTC. Translating it yields CASSGGTSDYNEQFF. The chain uses TRBV9 and TRBJ2-1; TRBD2 agrees at 10 bases. J lost 4 bases, V lost 3 bases, and 4 bases had no gene match. From germline, CDR1 is SGDLS and CDR2 YYNGEE. This CDR3 region has 15 residues.

This clone showed up many times. J is TRBJ2-7 and V is TRBV27; 9 bases are shared with TRBD1. From germline, CDR1 is MNHEY and CDR2 SMNVEV (reference sequence). V shed 2 bases and J 2 bases; nucleotides not matched to a gene: 7. The CDR3 covers 16 residues. The CDR3 sequence is CASSLTAGDRAYEQYF. The CDR3 bases are TGTGCCAGCAGTTTAACGGCGGGGGACAGGGCCTACGAGCAGTACTTC.

This chain uses TRBV15 with TRBJ2-2, with TRBD2 matching 7 bases. The V segment lost 2 bases and the J segment 5 bases; nucleotides outside the gene matches: 2. Germline V gene lookup returns CDR1 LNHNV and CDR2 YYDKDF (reference sequence). CDR3 length equals 14 residues. Here the CDR3 reads CATSRKGGTGELFF. The DNA for the CDR3 is TGTGCCACCAGCAGAAAGGGAGGGACCGGGGAGCTGTTTTTT.

The rearrangement links TRBV27 to TRBJ1-1, with 8 bases lining up with TRBD1. Germline values: CDR1 MNHEY, CDR2 SMNVEV (reference sequence). CDR3 length: 12 residues. Germline trimming cut 6 bases from V and 10 bases from J; bases unmatched to any gene: 7. CDR3 nucleotides: TGTGCCAGCAGCCCACCGACAGGGGCAGCTTTCTTT. Residues: CASSPPTGAAFF.

The rearrangement joins TRBV3-1 (or the pseudogene TRBV3-2) to TRBJ2-5, with TRBD1 matching 10 bases. V shed 4 bases and J 5 bases; nucleotides not matched to a gene: 7. Germline CDR1 and CDR2: LGHDT and YNNKEL (reference sequence). This CDR3 is 15 amino acids long. As DNA, the CDR3 is TGTGCCAGCAGCCCGGGACAGGGGTGGAAGGAGACCCAGTACTTC. It translates to CASSPGQGWKETQYF.

The chain carries TRBV12-5 and TRBJ1-1; TRBD1 matches 7 bases. This CDR3 is built from 14 residues. The junction had 10 bases not matched to a gene; V was cut back by 6 bases and J by 6 bases. Looked up from germline, CDR1 is LGHNT and CDR2 is FRNRAP. CDR3 DNA sequence: TGTGCTAGTGGCCCCCGACAGGGCGTCGCTGAAGCTTTCTTT. This codes for CASGPRQGVAEAFF.

V gene TRBV6-1 combines with J gene TRBJ1-2; D is ambiguous. The CDR3 has 14 residues. Germline V CDR1 and CDR2: MNHNS, SASEGT. V was shortened by 1 base and J by 2 bases, with 8 bases between the two germline ends. This CDR3 is CASSEGARNYGYTF. CDR3 sequence (DNA): TGTGCCAGCAGTGAAGGCGCGCGAAACTATGGCTACACCTTC.

The chain employs TRBV11-2 and TRBJ2-1; 9 positions agree with TRBD2. The CDR3 runs to 14 residues. With 6 bases clipped from V and 5 bases from J, the junction kept 5 bases outside the gene matches. CDR1 and CDR2 from the germline V gene are SGHAT and FQNNGV. The CDR3 nucleotides read TGTGCCAGCAGTTTGGGACTAGCTAACAATGAGCAGTTCTTC. This translates into CASSLGLANNEQFF.

This sequence joins TRBV5-1 and TRBJ2-5; 7 positions match TRBD2. The CDR3 is 15 amino acids. Germline V gives CDR1 SGHRS, CDR2 YFSETQ. V gave up 3 bases and J gave up 5 bases; unmatched junction bases: 10. CDR3 nucleotides: TGCGCCAGCAGCTCGGGACTAATCCTCCAGGAGACCCAGTACTTC. Residues: CASSSGLILQETQYF.

The J gene is TRBJ2-4, the V gene TRBV11-2, with 13 positions matching TRBD2. V gave up 4 bases and J gave up 0 bases; unmatched junction bases: 6. CDR3 length: 18 residues. The germline V gene encodes CDR1 SGHAT and CDR2 FQNNGV. Here the CDR3 DNA reads TGTGCCAGCAGCTACCGCGGGACTAGCGGGGTAGCCAAAAACATTCAGTACTTC. Translated: CASSYRGTSGVAKNIQYF. Full variable domain (remainder filled in from reference TRBV11-2 and TRBJ2-4): EAGVAQSPRYKIIEKRQSVAFWCNPISGHATLYWYQQILGQGPKLLIQFQNNGVVDDSQLPKDRFSAERLKGVDSTLKIQPAKLEDSAVYLCASSYRGTSGVAKNIQYFGAGTRLSVL.

This clone was seen only once. Written as DNA, the CDR3 is TGCAGCGTTGGACTAGGAGAGGGCGAGCAGTTCTTC. The encoded protein is CSVGLGEGEQFF. The chain is built from TRBV29-1 and TRBJ2-1; a weak D match, TRBD2 (6 bases). This CDR3 is built from 12 residues. CDR1 SQVTM and CDR2 ANQGSEA come from the germline V gene. Trimming took off 4 bases at V and 10 bases at J, with 14 bases between the two ends.

This clone was recorded once. The chain employs TRBV19 and TRBJ1-2; 9 nucleotides align to TRBD1. CDR3 length: 14 amino acids. The ends lost 3 bases at V and 5 bases at J; junction bases unmatched: 4. Germline CDR1 LNHDA, CDR2 SQIVND (reference sequence). The CDR3 loop reads CASSITGGEYGYTF. The CDR3 DNA sequence: TGTGCCAGTAGTATCACAGGGGGCGAGTATGGCTACACCTTC.

This CDR3 reads CASSPGTSGSLGAKNIQYF. CDR3 bases: TGTGCCAGCAGCCCCGGGACTAGCGGGAGTCTGGGAGCCAAAAACATTCAGTACTTC. V usage is TRBV7-2 and J usage is TRBJ2-4, with 14 bases fitting TRBD2. Germline values: CDR1 SGHTA, CDR2 FQGNSA. The CDR3 contains 19 residues. Germline trimming cut 5 bases from V and 0 bases from J; bases unmatched to any gene: 9. Based on the CDR3 plus reference TRBV7-2 and TRBJ2-4, the full variable domain is GAGVSQSPSNKVTEKGKDVELRCDPISGHTALYWYRQSLGQGLEFLIYFQGNSAPDKSGLPSDRFSAERTGGSVSTLTIQRTQQEDSAVYLCASSPGTSGSLGAKNIQYFGAGTRLSVL.

The V call is TRBV10-1, the J call TRBJ1-6; 9 positions match TRBD1. The germline V gene has CDR1 WNHNN and CDR2 SYGVQD (reference sequence). This CDR3 region has 16 residues. The ends lost 2 bases at V and 10 bases at J; junction bases unmatched: 9. In nucleotides, the CDR3 is TGCGCCAGCAGTGAGGGGGACAGGGTTTTCGGGTCACCCCTCCACTTT. It yields the protein CASSEGDRVFGSPLHF.